This T cell receptor (beta chain) comes out of a study of cytomegalovirus exposure and HLA in healthy donors. V lost 5 bases to trimming and J lost 4 bases, with 5 bases between them. From germline, CDR1 is LNHDA and CDR2 SQIVND (reference sequence). This CDR3 is built from 12 residues. Study results and limitations: The listing of approximately 160 TCR beta chains classed them as cytomegalovirus-associated.

Concerning this clone: Its cognate antigen is unknown.

This PCR relied on a set of 60 Vbeta primers and 13 Jbeta primers. Profiled with immunoSEQ multiplex PCR; TCRdb holds only in-frame clones, not every one. In all, the sample yields 38,000 or so clones. Sequenced material: PBMCs. The rearrangement joins TRBV19 to TRBJ2-2; no clear D gene. The origin of this receptor is a man between 40 and 49 years old in good health and CMV-seropositive. The CDR3 DNA follows: TGTGCCAGTAGTCTGCGCACCGGGGAGCTGTTTTTT. This encodes CASSLRTGELFF. Full variable domain (remainder filled in from reference TRBV19 and TRBJ2-2): DGGITQSPKYLFRKEGQNVTLSCEQNLNHDAMYWYRQDPGQGLRLIYYSQIVNDFQKGDIAEGYSVSREKKESFPLTVTSAQKNPTAFYLCASSLRTGELFFGEGSRLTVL.